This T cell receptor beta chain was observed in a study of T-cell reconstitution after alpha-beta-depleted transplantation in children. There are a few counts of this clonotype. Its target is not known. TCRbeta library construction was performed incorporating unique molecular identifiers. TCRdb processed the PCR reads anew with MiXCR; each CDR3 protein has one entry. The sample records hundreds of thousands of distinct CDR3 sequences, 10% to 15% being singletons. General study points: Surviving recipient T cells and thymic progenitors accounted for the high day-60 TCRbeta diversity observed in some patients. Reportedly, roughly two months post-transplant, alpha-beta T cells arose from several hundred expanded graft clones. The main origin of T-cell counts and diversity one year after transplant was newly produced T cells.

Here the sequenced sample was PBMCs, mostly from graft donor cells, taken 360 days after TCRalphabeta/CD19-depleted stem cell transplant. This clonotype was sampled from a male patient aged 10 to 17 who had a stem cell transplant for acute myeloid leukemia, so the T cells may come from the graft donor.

The CDR3 loop reads CASSHRGAGGGSYNEQFF. CDR3 in DNA: TGTGCCAGCAGCCACCGTGGAGCGGGAGGTGGCTCCTACAATGAGCAGTTCTTC. V usage is TRBV14 and J usage is TRBJ2-1, with TRBD2 matching over 9 bases. Germline CDR1 SGHDN, CDR2 FVKESK. Trimming took 3 bases from V and 0 from J; bases not matched to a gene: 9. The CDR3 is 18 amino acids.